This T cell receptor beta chain was documented in a study of post-analysis software for immune sequencing data. Study results and limitations: A significant reduction in normalized Chao1 diversity was observed in multiple sclerosis patients versus controls. By F measure, samples from a shared preparation batch strongly co-clustered. Elevated frequency relative to controls characterized four or five TRBV segments in patients, TRBV5-6, TRBV5-1 and TRBV20-1 among them.

The TCR beta cDNA libraries contained unique molecular identifiers. Starting from approximately 0.95 to 9.8 million T cells, the study yielded roughly 0.5 million cDNA molecules. TCRdb passed the PCR reads through MiXCR, listing each CDR3 protein once. The sample carries about 380,000 distinct CDR3 sequences, less than 35% recorded once. This clonotype showed up just a few times. Its antigen is not known. Germline V gene sequence: CDR1 MNHEY, CDR2 SVGAGI. After removal of 8 bases from V and 5 bases from J, the junction contained 7 bases not matched to a gene. The CDR3 is 13 residues long. The specimen was blood. The rearrangement links TRBV6-5 to TRBJ2-5, with 8 bases lining up with TRBD2. The receptor comes from a girl aged 10 to 17 with multiple sclerosis. CDR3 DNA sequence: TGTGCCAGCGCGAGCGGGGGTCAGGAGACCCAGTACTTC. Translation gives CASASGGQETQYF.